This T cell receptor (beta chain) emerged from a study of blood T cells in healthy people across ages. Sample-barcoded 5' priming and a J-beta primer mix drove a second PCR of 7 to 11 cycles. TCRdb re-called the 5' RACE reads through MiXCR, storing one row per CDR3 protein. The sample consists of about 780,000 distinct CDR3 sequences, around 62% of them appearing once. Germline CDR1 is LNHNV and CDR2 is YYDKDF (reference sequence). The V and J ends lost 4 bases and 4 bases, in that order; junction bases with no gene match: 3. This CDR3 is 14 amino acids long. The rearrangement links TRBV15 to TRBJ2-3, with TRBD2 identical over 9 bases. Specimen: blood. This receptor was identified in a man in his thirties or forties in good health. The CDR3 loop reads CATSISGGADTQYF. As DNA, the CDR3 is TGTGCCACCAGCATTAGCGGGGGAGCAGATACGCAGTATTTT.